The 5 T cell receptor beta chains below come from one sample, sequenced in a study of T cells in Graves' hyperthyroidism and ophthalmopathy. The investigators amplified TCR beta CDR3 regions from RNA transcripts. The TCR CDR3 first-round RT-PCR relied on the HTBI primer set. TCRdb processed the multiplex PCR reads anew with MiXCR; each CDR3 protein has one entry. Of 450,000 to 600,000 distinct CDR3 sequences listed, around 15% were seen once; the top ten hold roughly 14%. Sequenced: blood. The receptors here all came from a woman aged 40 to 50 with Graves' hyperthyroidism.

This clonotype was counted many times. The genes are TRBV6-1 and TRBJ2-3; D is perhaps TRBD2 (5 bases). The CDR3 is 16 residues long. The germline gives CDR1 MNHNS, CDR2 SASEGT. V gave up 4 bases and J gave up 3 bases, with 17 bases separating them. Here the CDR3 reads CASSGRTQPNTDTQYF. CDR3 bases: TGTGCCAGCAGTGGGCGGACTCAGCCGAATACAGATACGCAGTATTTT.

CDR3 sequence reads: CASSPYTGNNEQFF. The CDR3 DNA is TGTGCCAGCTCACCATACACAGGGAACAATGAGCAGTTCTTC. The genes are TRBV18 and TRBJ2-1, with D possibly being TRBD1 (6 bases). The CDR3 spans 14 residues. Germline loops: CDR1 KGHSH, CDR2 LQKENI. Trimming cost V 2 bases and J 5 bases, with 10 bases left between them.

This clonotype came up many times. This chain joins TRBV20-1 and TRBJ1-2; 7 positions agree with TRBD1. There are 14 residues in the CDR3. J was trimmed by 4 bases and V by 4 bases; bases with no gene match: 9. Per germline, CDR1 DFQATT and CDR2 SNEGSKA (reference sequence). The CDR3 spells CSAKQGVLPYGYTF. The CDR3 coding sequence is TGCAGTGCTAAGCAGGGGGTATTACCCTATGGCTACACCTTC.

This clonotype appeared a few times. This chain joins TRBV12-5 and TRBJ2-5; 12 bases fit TRBD1. This CDR3 is built from 18 residues. CDR1 LGHNT and CDR2 FRNRAP come from the germline V gene. V trimming: 1 base; J trimming: 1 base; junction bases outside the gene matches: 7. The CDR3 loop is CASGLGRGTGGSQETQYF. DNA for the CDR3: TGTGCTAGTGGTTTGGGCAGAGGGACAGGGGGCTCCCAAGAGACCCAGTACTTC.

As to this clonotype: Being one base from a much bigger clone, this may be a read error. The chain employs TRBV27 and TRBJ2-4; D remains ambiguous. Germline CDR1 MNHEY, CDR2 SMNVEV (reference sequence). The CDR3 is 16 residues long. CDR3 in DNA: TGTGCCGGCAGTTTTGAGGCCTCTCCTGGCAAAAACATTCAGTACTTC. As protein: CAGSFEASPGKNIQYF.